Sequencing of this TCR beta chain was carried out in a study of shared clonotypes between healthy human individuals. Here immunoSEQ multiplex PCR was the method, and the copy in TCRdb shows in-frame clones only, minus some. The sample contains over a million clones, around 97% of which appear only once. Germline V gene sequence: CDR1 SGDLS, CDR2 YYNGEE. CDR3 length equals 17 residues. Trimming at V came to 0 bases and at J to 3 bases, leaving 11 bases not matched to a gene. The clonotype was recovered from a man aged 30 to 45 in good health. The rearrangement links TRBV9 to TRBJ1-1; TRBD1 matches at 7 bases. Input material: naive CD4+ T cells sorted from blood. Subset denoted: CD45RA+ positively selected. CDR3 residues: CASSVGLFPGQDTEAFF. DNA for the CDR3: TGTGCCAGCAGCGTAGGACTGTTCCCCGGACAGGACACTGAAGCTTTCTTT.